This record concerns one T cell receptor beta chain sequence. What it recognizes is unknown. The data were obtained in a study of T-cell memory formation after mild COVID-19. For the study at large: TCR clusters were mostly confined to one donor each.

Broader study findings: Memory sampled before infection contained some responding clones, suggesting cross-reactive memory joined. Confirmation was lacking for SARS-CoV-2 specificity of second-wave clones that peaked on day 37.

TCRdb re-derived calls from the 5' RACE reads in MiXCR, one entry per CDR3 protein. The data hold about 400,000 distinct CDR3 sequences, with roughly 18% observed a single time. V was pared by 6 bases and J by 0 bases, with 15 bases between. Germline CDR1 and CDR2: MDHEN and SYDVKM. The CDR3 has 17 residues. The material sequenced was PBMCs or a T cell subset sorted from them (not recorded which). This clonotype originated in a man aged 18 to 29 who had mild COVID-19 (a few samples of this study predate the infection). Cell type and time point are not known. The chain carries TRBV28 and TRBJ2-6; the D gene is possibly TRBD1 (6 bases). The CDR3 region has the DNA TGTGCCAGCAGACCACAGGGACACGTCTCTGGGGCCAACGTCCTGACTTTC. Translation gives CASRPQGHVSGANVLTF.